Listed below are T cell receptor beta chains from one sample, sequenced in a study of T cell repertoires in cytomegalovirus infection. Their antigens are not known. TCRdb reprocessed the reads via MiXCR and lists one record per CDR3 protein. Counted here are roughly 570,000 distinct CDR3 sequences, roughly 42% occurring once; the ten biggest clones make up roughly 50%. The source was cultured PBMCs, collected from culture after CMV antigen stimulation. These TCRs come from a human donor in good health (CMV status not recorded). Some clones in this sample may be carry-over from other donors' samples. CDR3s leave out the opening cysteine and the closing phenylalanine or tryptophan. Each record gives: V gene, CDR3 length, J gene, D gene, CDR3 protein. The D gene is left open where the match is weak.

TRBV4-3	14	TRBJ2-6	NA	ASSQGRNSGANVLT
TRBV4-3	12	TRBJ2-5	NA	ASSPRPLSETQY
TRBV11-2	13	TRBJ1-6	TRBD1	ASRPTGARNSPLH
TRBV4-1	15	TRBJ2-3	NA	ASSQGRARRQVDTQY
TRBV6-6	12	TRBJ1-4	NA	ASRLHRDGEKLF
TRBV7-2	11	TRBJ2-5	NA	ASSFTGRETQY
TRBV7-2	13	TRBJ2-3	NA	ASSLNSASTDTQY
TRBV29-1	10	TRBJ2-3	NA	SVLEGTDTQY
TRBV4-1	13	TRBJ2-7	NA	ASSQEYGLRDEQY
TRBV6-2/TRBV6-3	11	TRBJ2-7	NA	ASRGQPTVEQY
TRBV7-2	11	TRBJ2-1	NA	ASSLRVGGEQF
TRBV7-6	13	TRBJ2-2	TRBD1	ASSQGVSPGRELF
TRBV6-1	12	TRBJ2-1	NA	ATRPWGLYNEQF
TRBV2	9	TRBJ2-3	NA	ASTGGGGPY
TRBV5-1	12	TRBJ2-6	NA	ASSQLAGANVLT
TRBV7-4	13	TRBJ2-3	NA	ASNRPLRGADTQY
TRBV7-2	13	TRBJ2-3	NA	ASSLGGAGADTQY
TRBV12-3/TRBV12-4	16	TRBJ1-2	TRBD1	ASSRMSWQGAYRNGYT
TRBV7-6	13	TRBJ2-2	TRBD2	ASSQIAGGAGELF
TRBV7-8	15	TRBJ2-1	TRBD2	ASSSPGGGLVDNEQF
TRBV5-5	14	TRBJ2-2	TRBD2	ASRPDSGGNTGELF
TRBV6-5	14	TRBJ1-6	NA	ASSPIAGQRNSPLH
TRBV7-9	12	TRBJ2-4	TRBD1	ASSPDRGRNIQY
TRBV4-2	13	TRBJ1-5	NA	ASSQDGVADQPQH
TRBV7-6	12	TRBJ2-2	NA	ASSRNAQPGELF
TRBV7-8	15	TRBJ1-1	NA	ASSLGPGRRGVGGAF
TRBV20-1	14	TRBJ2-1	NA	SARDWLSRHYNEQF
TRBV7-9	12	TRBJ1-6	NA	ASSLVATNSPLH
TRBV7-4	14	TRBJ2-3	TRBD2	ASSLAGGRRMDTQY
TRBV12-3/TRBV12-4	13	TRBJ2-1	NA	ASSPIGTVDNEQF
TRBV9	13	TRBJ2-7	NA	ASSPVGTPPGEQY
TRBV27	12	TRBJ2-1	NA	ASQSLDSYNEQF
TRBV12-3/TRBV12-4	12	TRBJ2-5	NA	ASSLPNRQETQY
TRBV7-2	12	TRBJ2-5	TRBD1	ASSPRTGQETQY
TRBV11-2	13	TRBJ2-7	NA	ASSFAGTHAGEQY
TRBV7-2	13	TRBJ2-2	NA	ASSPLTLNTGELF
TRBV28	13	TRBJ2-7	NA	ASSLRTVAPYEQY
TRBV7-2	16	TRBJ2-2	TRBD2	ASSFRPRSGGAHGELF
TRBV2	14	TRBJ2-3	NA	ASREYRAEGTDTQY